This T cell receptor beta chain comes out of a study of tumor-infiltrating lymphocytes in primary liver carcinoma. Study-level information: Men as well as women, aged 30 to 69 years, made up the patients.

Using a constant-region primer together with ProtoScript II reverse transcriptase, TCR beta cDNA was made from 450 to 600 ng of total RNA. Three nested multiplex PCR rounds of slightly modified ARM-PCR generated TCR beta libraries. Primers for the first two PCR rounds were TRBV1-TRBV30 forward primers and a C-beta reverse primer (roughly 10 cycles per round). TCRdb redid the calling of the multiplex PCR reads with MiXCR, one entry per CDR3 protein. The sample consists of approximately 37,000 distinct CDR3 sequences, approximately 82% of them appearing once. Of note for this clonotype: Its antigen is not known. Germline and junction disagree at one end, which may indicate a read error.

The CDR3 has 14 residues. Germline assignment: CDR1 LNHDA and CDR2 SQIVND (reference sequence). Findings of the study overall: A significantly higher top-250-clone fraction was found in tumors than in blood (p = 0.039). Among the pair types, tumor region pairs showed more overlap than tumor-adjacent and tumor-blood pairs.

Joint extraction of RNA and DNA used roughly 20-33 mg of bulk tissue that was unsorted. Patients were chronically HBV-infected and treatment-naive. The chain combines TRBV19 with TRBJ2-2; tentative D call: TRBD2 (6 bases). The sequenced sample was tumor-adjacent normal liver tissue. This sequence was found in a man in his forties or fifties with primary liver carcinoma and hepatitis B virus infection. CDR3 nucleotides: TGTGCCAGTAGTATGGTCACTTGGGGCGGGGAGCTGCTTTTT. Its protein is CASSMVTWGGELLF.